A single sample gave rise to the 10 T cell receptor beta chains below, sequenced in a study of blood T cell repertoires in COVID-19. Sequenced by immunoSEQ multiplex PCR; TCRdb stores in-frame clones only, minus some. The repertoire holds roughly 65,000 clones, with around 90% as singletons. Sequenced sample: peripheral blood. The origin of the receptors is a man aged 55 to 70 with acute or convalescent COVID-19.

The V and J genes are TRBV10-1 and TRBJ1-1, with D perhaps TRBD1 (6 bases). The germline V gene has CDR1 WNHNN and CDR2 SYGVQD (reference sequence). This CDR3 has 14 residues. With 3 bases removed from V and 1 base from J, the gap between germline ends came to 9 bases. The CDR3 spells CASSDTTGNTEAFF. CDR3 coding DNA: TGCGCCAGCAGTGATACGACAGGGAACACTGAAGCTTTCTTT.

The CDR3 protein is CASSLALQGFYEQYF. CDR3 DNA sequence: TGTGCCAGCAGCTTGGCCCTACAGGGTTTCTACGAGCAGTACTTC. The V gene is TRBV5-6, the J gene TRBJ2-7, with a tentative D call TRBD1 (6 bases). The CDR3 covers 15 residues. V was clipped by 0 bases and J by 3 bases, with 13 bases between them. CDR1 SGHDT and CDR2 YYEEEE come from the germline V gene.

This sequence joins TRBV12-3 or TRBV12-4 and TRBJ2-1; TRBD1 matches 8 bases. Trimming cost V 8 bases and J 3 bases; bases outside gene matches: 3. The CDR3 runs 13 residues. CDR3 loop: CASSGQGYNEQFF. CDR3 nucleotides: TGTGCCAGCTCTGGACAGGGCTACAATGAGCAGTTCTTC.

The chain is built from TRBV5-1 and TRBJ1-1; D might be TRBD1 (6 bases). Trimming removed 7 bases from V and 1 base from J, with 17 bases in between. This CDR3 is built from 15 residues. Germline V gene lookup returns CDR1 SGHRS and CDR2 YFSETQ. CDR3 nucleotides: TGCGCCAGCCAGCCATCCTTGGGGGCGAACACTGAAGCTTTCTTT. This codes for CASQPSLGANTEAFF.

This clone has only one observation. The CDR3 DNA sequence: TGTGCCAGTAGTGACAGGGGATTCTCCTACGAGCAGTACTTC. It yields the protein CASSDRGFSYEQYF. The J gene is TRBJ2-7, the V gene TRBV19, with 8 bases aligning to TRBD1. This CDR3 is built from 14 residues. V lost 5 bases, J lost 0 bases, and 3 bases stayed unmatched. Germline CDR1 is LNHDA and CDR2 is SQIVND (reference sequence).

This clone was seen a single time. CDR3 coding DNA: TGCGCCAGCAGCCTCGTTCGGGGTACAGATACGCAGTATTTT. This encodes CASSLVRGTDTQYF. J is TRBJ2-3 and V is TRBV5-1, with D tentatively TRBD2 (5 bases). The CDR3 has 14 residues. Trimming stripped 4 bases from V and 3 bases from J, with 12 bases between. Germline CDR1 is SGHRS and CDR2 is YFSETQ.

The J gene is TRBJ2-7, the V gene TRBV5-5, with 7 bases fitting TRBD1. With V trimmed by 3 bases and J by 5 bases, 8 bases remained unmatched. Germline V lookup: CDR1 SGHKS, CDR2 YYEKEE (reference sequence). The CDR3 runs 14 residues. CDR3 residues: CASSSQGVRNEQYF. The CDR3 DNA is TGTGCCAGCAGCTCTCAGGGGGTGAGGAACGAGCAGTACTTC.

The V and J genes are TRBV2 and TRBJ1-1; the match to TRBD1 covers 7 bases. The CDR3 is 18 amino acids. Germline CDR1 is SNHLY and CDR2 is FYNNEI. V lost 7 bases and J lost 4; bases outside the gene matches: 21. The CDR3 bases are TGTGCCAGCAAAGGCCCCCGAGACAGGGAGGTATCAGGCACTGAAGCTTTCTTT. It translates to CASKGPRDREVSGTEAFF.

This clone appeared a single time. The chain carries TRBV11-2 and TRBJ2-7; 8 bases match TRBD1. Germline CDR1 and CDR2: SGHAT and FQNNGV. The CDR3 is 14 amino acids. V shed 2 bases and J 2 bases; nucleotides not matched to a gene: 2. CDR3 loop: CASSLQGAAYEQYF. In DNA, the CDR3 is TGTGCCAGCAGCTTACAGGGGGCTGCCTACGAGCAGTACTTC.

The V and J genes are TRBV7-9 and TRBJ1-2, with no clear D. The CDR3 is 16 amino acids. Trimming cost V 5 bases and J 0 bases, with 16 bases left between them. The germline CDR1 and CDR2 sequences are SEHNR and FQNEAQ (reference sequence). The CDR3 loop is CASSPSGADSNYGYTF. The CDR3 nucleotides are TGTGCCAGCAGCCCCAGCGGAGCAGATTCTAACTATGGCTACACCTTC.